Listed below are T cell receptor beta chains from one sample, sequenced in a study of cytotoxic CD8 clonotypes in ibrutinib-treated CLL. Data came from immunoSEQ multiplex PCR; TCRdb stores just in-frame clones and leaves some out. Seen here are over 100,000 clones, 80% to 90% observed once, and the top ten hold about 2.1%. Here the sequenced sample was PBMCs, taken after 24 months of ibrutinib treatment. The receptors come from a human donor with chronic lymphocytic leukemia. CDR3s include the opening cysteine and the closing phenylalanine or tryptophan. A D gene is named only where the DNA matches it firmly. Rows may omit the clone size; those that give it use once, few, many or a size class.

d_call | j_call | clone_size | v_call | cdr3_length | cdr3_aa | cdr3_nt
- | TRBJ1-2 | - | TRBV7-2 | 14 | CASSPRGGGYGYTF | TGTGCCAGCAGCCCCCGAGGAGGAGGCTATGGCTACACCTTC
- | TRBJ1-3 | once | TRBV19 | 15 | CASSSSGTSGNTIYF | TGTGCCAGTAGTAGCTCAGGGACCTCTGGAAACACCATATATTTT
- | TRBJ1-6 | - | TRBV10-3 | 18 | CAISGGQNHSSYNSPLHF | TGTGCCATCAGTGGTGGTCAAAACCATAGCTCCTATAATTCACCCCTCCACTTT
- | TRBJ2-1 | many | TRBV2 | 12 | CALGKVVYEQFF | TGTGCCCTCGGTAAGGTGGTCTATGAGCAGTTCTTC
- | TRBJ2-2 | - | TRBV7-2 | 16 | CASSLTGVPGTGELFF | TGTGCCAGCAGCTTAACGGGGGTTCCTGGCACCGGGGAGCTGTTTTTT
- | TRBJ2-7 | - | TRBV5-8 | 11 | CASKRVGEQYF | TGTGCCAGCAAGCGGGTCGGCGAGCAGTACTTC
TRBD2 | TRBJ2-5 | - | TRBV2 | 14 | CASRQAGVRETQYF | TGTGCCAGCAGACAAGCGGGAGTCAGAGAGACCCAGTACTTC
TRBD1 | TRBJ1-2 | few | TRBV5-4 | 15 | CASSLGTGADYGYTF | TGTGCCAGCAGCTTGGGGACAGGGGCTGACTATGGCTACACCTTC
- | TRBJ1-5 | - | TRBV19 | 16 | CASSIVFGQGNQPQHF | TGTGCCAGTAGTATTGTATTTGGGCAGGGAAATCAGCCCCAGCATTTT
- | TRBJ2-3 | - | TRBV10-3 | 16 | CAISAVPSESTDTQYF | TGTGCCATCAGTGCAGTACCTAGCGAAAGCACAGATACGCAGTATTTT
TRBD1 | TRBJ2-7 | few | TRBV2 | 10 | CASQGDEQYF | TGTGCCTCACAGGGGGACGAGCAGTACTTC
- | TRBJ1-3 | - | TRBV18 | 15 | CASSPGTISRDTIYF | TGTGCCAGCTCACCTGGGACGATCTCGCGGGACACCATATATTTT
TRBD2 | TRBJ2-7 | once | TRBV4-2 | 18 | CASSQDGGLAGGAYEQYF | TGTGCCAGCAGCCAAGATGGAGGGCTAGCGGGGGGGGCCTACGAGCAGTACTTC